The clone carrying this T cell receptor beta chain was observed once. The data belong to a study of T cell changes during pregnancy in multiple sclerosis. Data came from immunoSEQ multiplex PCR; TCRdb stores just in-frame clones and leaves some out. The table shows about 42,000 clones, with approximately 90% occurring only once. The germline CDR1 and CDR2 sequences are SGDLS and YYNGEE. Germline trimming cut 0 bases from V and 0 bases from J; bases unmatched to any gene: 4. CDR3 length: 16 amino acids. The source was CD4+ T cells from peripheral blood mononuclear cells, collected after pregnancy. The receptor's source is a female donor with multiple sclerosis, enrolled in a pregnancy study. The V call is TRBV9, the J call TRBJ2-3; TRBD2 aligns across 7 bases. CDR3 in amino acids: CASSVGGGESTDTQYF. In DNA form, the CDR3 reads TGTGCCAGCAGCGTAGGGGGAGGGGAGAGCACAGATACGCAGTATTTT.